Described below is a single TCR beta chain sequence and its context. Its specificity is unknown. The authors reverse transcribed all of the isolated RNA, so sequencing captured expressed TCRB transcripts. TCRdb's copy holds only in-frame clones and misses some; the assay was immunoSEQ multiplex PCR. The sample consists of 680,000 or so clones, roughly 12% of them appearing once. The CDR3 has 13 amino acids. V lost 6 bases, J lost 1 base, and 12 bases lay in between. The germline gives CDR1 SQVTM, CDR2 ANQGSEA. The sample is drawn from a study of beta chain features in type 1 diabetes. General study findings and limits: Among patients with Type 1 diabetes, TCRB CDR3s were moderately but significantly shorter in every one of the four CD4+ subsets.

This TCR was recovered from a man aged 18 to 35 with type 1 diabetes. V gene TRBV29-1 combines with J gene TRBJ1-1, with D unresolved. The sequenced sample consisted of naive CD4+ T cells from blood. The CDR3 DNA is TGCAGCGTCACCGCTATGGGGAACACTGAAGCTTTCTTT. This gives the protein CSVTAMGNTEAFF.